Sequencing of this T cell receptor (beta chain) was carried out in a study of Ad26.COV2.S vaccination and SARS-CoV-2 variants (dated by TCRdb to 2020 to 2023). For the wider study: Vaccine-arm donors were drawn from COV1001, a multicentre, randomized, double-blind, placebo-controlled phase I-IIa trial of Ad26.COV2.S in healthy adults. TCRbeta repertoire sequencing was used to assess the specificity and breadth of SARS-CoV-2-reactive T cell receptors after Ad26.COV2.S vaccination. Dosing of Ad26.COV2.S was intramuscular, at either 5x10^10 or 1x10^11 viral particles, delivered as one shot or as two shots spaced 56 days apart. The TCR-sequenced set comprised about 32 samples: around 20 Ad26.COV2.S vaccine recipients, 5 placebo recipients and 8 SARS-CoV-2 convalescent individuals. Participants in the trial were split at random into five groups of five each, receiving low-dose or high-dose Ad26.COV2.S once or twice, or else placebo on both occasions. Investigators remained blinded to trial group allocation during experiments and outcome assessment.

Points the paper makes about the study in general: The authors noted that the TCR breadth and depth analyses may have underestimated total T cell responses. Compared with placebo recipients, Ad26.COV2.S recipients showed higher spike-specific TCR breadth (P = 0.0014). The study lacked the statistical power to compare responses across vaccine doses or regimens. Vaccine and placebo recipients had similar non-spike TCR breadth, a finding consistent with the vaccine containing only spike. Substantial breadth of spike-specific CD8+ and CD4+ T cell responses was reported after vaccination.

The label giving this sample's treatment or condition can be read as: around 19 received Ad26.COV2.S at low or high dose, single or two shots; five or six received placebo; per-sample allocation not given. For vaccine and placebo recipients, the sequenced repertoires came from samples collected on day 63 after the first injection. In Cohort 1b, about two dozen adults aged 18-55 years were enrolled at a single site in Boston, USA, between 29 July and 7 August 2020. Ad26.COV2.S consisted of a replication-incompetent adenovirus type 26 vector by which a prefusion-stabilized SARS-CoV-2 spike protein from the original Wuhan strain was expressed. The immunoSEQ Assay was the method used to sequence TCRbeta CDR3 regions. After extraction, genomic DNA underwent amplification by bias-controlled multiplex PCR, followed by high-throughput sequencing. In the source study's methods: To quantify the absolute abundance of every unique TCRbeta CDR3 region, sequences were collapsed and filtered. T cell fraction was estimated by normalizing TCRbeta template counts to usable DNA, with usable DNA measured through amplification of reference genes found in all nucleated cells. Repertoire TCRs were annotated as SARS-CoV-2-specific by exact matching of V gene, CDR3 amino acid sequence and J gene to a known reactive TCR set. The reference SARS-CoV-2 TCR set came from MIRA and was filtered for enrichment in COVID-19-positive ImmuneCODE repertoires, removing public or cross-reactive TCRs. Drawing on the MIRA antigens, annotated TCRs were analysed further at the level of specific ORF or position within ORF. Breadth was defined as annotated unique rearrangements over total unique productive rearrangements; depth was the summed frequency of those rearrangements. TCR breadth was compared between groups using two-sided Wilcoxon rank-sum tests. TCRdb obtained this table from immuneACCESS and retained in-frame rearrangements with V and J assigned. These tables miss some clones; where compared with another copy, unresolved V genes account for less than half of the shortfall, and the remainder is unexplained. V and J calls and clone size are as listed in that table; D and trimming were resolved from the DNA. The sample records around 270,000 clones, around nine tenths of which are singletons. The ten biggest clones cover just under 3% of the sample.

Looking up the germline V gene yields CDR1 KGHDR and CDR2 SFDVKD. From its cysteine to its phenylalanine, the CDR3 spans 15 amino acids. The kept DNA is CDR3 alone, 45 bases in frame from the first base. V loses 1 base at its end and J loses 6 bases; junction bases beyond the gene matches: 5. A note on this clone: Its antigen remains undetermined. No base quality values were provided; no much bigger clone lies one nucleotide off.

Source: peripheral blood, taken in a trial of Ad26.COV2.S vaccine versus placebo. The V and J genes are TRBV24-1 and TRBJ2-1, and 7 junctional nucleotides match TRBD2. The receptor's source is a person aged 18 to 59 who received the Ad26.COV2.S COVID-19 vaccine or a placebo. The DNA sequence is TGTGCCACCAGTGATTTCCGGACTAGTTTCAATGAGCAGTTCTTC. Translated, it gives CATSDFRTSFNEQFF.